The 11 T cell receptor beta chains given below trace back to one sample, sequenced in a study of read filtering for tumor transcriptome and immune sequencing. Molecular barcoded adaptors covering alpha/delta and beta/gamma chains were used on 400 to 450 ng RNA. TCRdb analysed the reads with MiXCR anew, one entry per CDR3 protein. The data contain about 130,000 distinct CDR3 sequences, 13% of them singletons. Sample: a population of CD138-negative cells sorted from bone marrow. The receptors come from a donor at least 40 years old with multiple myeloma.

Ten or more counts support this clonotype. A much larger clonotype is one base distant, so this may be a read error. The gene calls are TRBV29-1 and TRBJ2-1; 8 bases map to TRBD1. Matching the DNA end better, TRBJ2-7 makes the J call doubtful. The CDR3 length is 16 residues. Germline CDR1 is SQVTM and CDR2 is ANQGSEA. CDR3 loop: CSVEDLRQGPDNEQYF. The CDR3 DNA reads TGCAGCGTTGAAGATCTGCGACAGGGGCCTGACAATGAGCAGTACTTC.

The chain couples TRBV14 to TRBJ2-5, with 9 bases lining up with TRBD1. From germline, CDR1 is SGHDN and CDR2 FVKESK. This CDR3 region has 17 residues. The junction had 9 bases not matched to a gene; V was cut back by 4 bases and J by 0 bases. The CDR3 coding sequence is TGTGCCAGCAGCCTCAGGACAGGGGAAAACCACCAAGAGACCCAGTACTTC. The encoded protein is CASSLRTGENHQETQYF.

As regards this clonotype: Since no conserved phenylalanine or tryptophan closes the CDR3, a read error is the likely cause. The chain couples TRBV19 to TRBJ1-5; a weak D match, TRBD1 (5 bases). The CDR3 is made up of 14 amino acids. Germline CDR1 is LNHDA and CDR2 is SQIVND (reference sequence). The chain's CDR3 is CASSIWTSDQPQHL. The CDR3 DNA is TGTGCCAGCAGTATTTGGACATCTGATCAGCCCCAGCATTTG.

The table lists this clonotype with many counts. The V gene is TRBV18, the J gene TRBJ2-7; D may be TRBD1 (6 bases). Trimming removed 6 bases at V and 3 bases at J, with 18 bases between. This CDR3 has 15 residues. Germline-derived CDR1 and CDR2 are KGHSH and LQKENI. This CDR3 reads CASSLGGVRGYEQYF. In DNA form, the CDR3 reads TGTGCCAGCTCCCTAGGTGGTGTCAGGGGCTACGAGCAGTACTTC.

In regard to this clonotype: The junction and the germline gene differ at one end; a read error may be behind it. The CDR3 here is CASKRARGHYNEEFF. The CDR3 coding sequence is TGTGCCAGCAAAAGAGCCAGGGGGCATTACAATGAGGAGTTCTTC. The chain recombines TRBV2 with TRBJ2-1; 8 bases line up with TRBD1. The CDR3 spans 15 residues. Germline CDR1 SNHLY, CDR2 FYNNEI.

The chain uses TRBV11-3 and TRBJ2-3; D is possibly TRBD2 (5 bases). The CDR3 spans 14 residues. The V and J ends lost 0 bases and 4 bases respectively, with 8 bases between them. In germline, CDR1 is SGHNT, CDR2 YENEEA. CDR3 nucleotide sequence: TGTGCCAGCAGCTTAGATTTGGGAGCAGATACGCAGTATTTT. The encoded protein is CASSLDLGADTQYF.

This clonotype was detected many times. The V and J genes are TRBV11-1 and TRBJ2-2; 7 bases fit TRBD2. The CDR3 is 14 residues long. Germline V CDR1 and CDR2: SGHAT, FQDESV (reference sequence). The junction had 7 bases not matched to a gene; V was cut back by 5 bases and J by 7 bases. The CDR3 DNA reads TGTGCCAGCAGCCGGGGGGAGCGGATCGGGGAGCTGTTTTTT. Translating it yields CASSRGERIGELFF.

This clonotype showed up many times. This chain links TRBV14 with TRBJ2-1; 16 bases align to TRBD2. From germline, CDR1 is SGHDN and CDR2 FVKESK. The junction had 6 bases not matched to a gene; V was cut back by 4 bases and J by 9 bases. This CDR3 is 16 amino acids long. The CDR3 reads CASSPGLAGGQIEQFF. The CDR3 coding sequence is TGTGCCAGCAGCCCGGGACTAGCGGGAGGGCAAATTGAGCAGTTCTTC.

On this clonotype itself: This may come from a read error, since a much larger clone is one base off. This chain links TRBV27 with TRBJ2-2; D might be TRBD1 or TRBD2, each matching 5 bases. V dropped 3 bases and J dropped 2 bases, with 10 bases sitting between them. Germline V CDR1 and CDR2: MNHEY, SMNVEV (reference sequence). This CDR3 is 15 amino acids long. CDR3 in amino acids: CASSLRGINTGELFF. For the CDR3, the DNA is TGTGCCAGCAGTTTGAGGGGCATAAACACCGGGGAGCTGTTTTTT.

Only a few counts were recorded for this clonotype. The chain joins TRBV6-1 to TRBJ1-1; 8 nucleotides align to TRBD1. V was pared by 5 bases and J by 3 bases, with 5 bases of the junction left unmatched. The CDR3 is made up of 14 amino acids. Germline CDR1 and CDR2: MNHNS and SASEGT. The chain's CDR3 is CASSSSGGDTEAFF. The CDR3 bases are TGTGCCAGCAGTTCATCAGGGGGCGACACTGAAGCTTTCTTT.

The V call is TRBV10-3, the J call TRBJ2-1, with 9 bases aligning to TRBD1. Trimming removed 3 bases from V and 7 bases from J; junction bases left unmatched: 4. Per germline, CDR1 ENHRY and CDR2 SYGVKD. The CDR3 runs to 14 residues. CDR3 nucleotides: TGTGCCATCAGTGACTGGGACAGGGTTAATGAGCAGTTCTTC. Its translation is CAISDWDRVNEQFF.